The following is a TCR beta chain sequence with its context. No antigen is known for it. No base-level quality is on record; no much larger clone is a single base apart. These data come from a study of blood T cell repertoires in COVID-19 (dated by TCRdb to the early 2020s). With respect to the entire study: Samples covering the acute and convalescent phases of COVID-19 were provided by collaborators in the United States, Italy and Spain. The prospective study material was composed of cDNA or gDNA derived from T cells, B-cell-depleted T cells, or PBMCs. Subjects who had been exposed to COVID-19, were actively infected with it, or had recovered from it provided the deeply sampled blood TCRbeta repertoires that made up the dataset. The repertoires were released in a freely available public database meant as a resource for research on the immune response to SARS-CoV-2. Samples came from the ongoing ImmuneRACE study (first 160 participants) plus 1,254 subjects from 6 global collaborators. Sample metadata almost always included a de-identified subject ID, COVID-19 status, age in years and sex. Where HLA class I and class II types were available, the types were taken from metadata supplied by the sample provider, not from assay-based typing.

TCRbeta CDR3 regions were amplified from genomic DNA by means of the immunoSEQ Assay, a bias-controlled multiplex PCR. The study's processing was this. Within the assay, amplification of reference gene primers was used to estimate how many nucleated cells each sample contained. To quantify the absolute abundance of each unique TCRbeta CDR3 rearrangement, sequence reads were collapsed and filtered. For each sample, productive Simpson clonality was calculated as the square root of Simpson's diversity index over productive rearrangements. The table comes from immuneACCESS by way of TCRdb, which keeps in-frame sequences with V and J called. Part of the clones is missing from these tables; in studies checked, under half for an unresolved V gene and the rest for unknown reasons. That table furnishes V, J and clone size, whereas the DNA furnished D and trimming. For this sample the table gives some 290,000 clones, of which about 90% were detected only once. The ten largest account for 0.8% to 1.3% of the sample.

Study-wide findings and limitations: How much clinical and demographic metadata was included differed by source and by participant, and the metadata was provided uncurated.

At one collaborating source in Seattle, patients were enrolled during active infection and were followed longitudinally through the course of disease. Each collaborating institution followed its own protocols to collect whole blood in K2EDTA tubes. Collaborator samples were shipped for TCRbeta analysis as frozen whole blood, isolated PBMCs, or DNA extracted from either sample type. From cysteine to phenylalanine, the CDR3 is 15 amino acids long. The CDR3 DNA has 45 bases and is translated from base 1. The germline V gene specifies MNHEY as CDR1 and SVGEGT as CDR2. V gives up 2 bases and J gives up 0 bases, and the segment between their germline ends measures 7 bases.

Recombination joined TRBV6-2 or TRBV6-3 with TRBJ1-4, with no D gene named confidently. Sequencing was done on a sample of peripheral blood. This receptor was identified in a woman between 35 and 50 years old with COVID-19, enrolled during active disease. The CDR3 protein sequence reads: CASSYGLATNEKLFF. At the DNA level, the sequence is TGTGCCAGCAGTTACGGACTCGCAACTAATGAAAAACTGTTTTTT.